These 9 T cell receptor beta chains originate from one sample sequenced in a study of CD8 T cells in Susac syndrome. Reverse transcription used about 0.45 to 1 ug RNA and random hexamers. TCRdb ran MiXCR on the immunoSEQ multiplex PCR reads and lists one entry per CDR3 protein. The table records some 97,000 distinct CDR3 sequences, about 95% of them present only once. Material: CD8+ T cells from PBMCs. These TCRs come from a human donor with Susac syndrome.

J is TRBJ2-5 and V is TRBV29-1, with TRBD1 as a possible D gene (5 bases). The CDR3 is 13 residues long. Germline V gives CDR1 SQVTM, CDR2 ANQGSEA. V lost 7 bases and J 3 bases, leaving 15 bases between the germline ends. The CDR3 nucleotides read TGCAGCGCCCTAACAGGAGAAGAAGAGACCCAGTACTTC. It is translated as CSALTGEEETQYF.

This chain joins TRBV28 and TRBJ2-3; D tentatively fits TRBD1 or TRBD2 (5 bases each). Germline V lookup: CDR1 MDHEN, CDR2 SYDVKM. The CDR3 has 17 residues. The V gene lost 5 bases and the J gene lost 0 bases, with 18 bases spanning the gap. The DNA of the CDR3 is TGTGCCAGCAGTCCCCCCCTTACCGGGACCAGCACAGATACGCAGTATTTT. This codes for CASSPPLTGTSTDTQYF.

The V gene is TRBV29-1, the J gene TRBJ1-1; 7 nucleotides line up with TRBD1. The trim removed 7 bases at V and 4 bases at J, leaving 15 bases unmatched. The length of the CDR3 is 15 residues. Germline values: CDR1 SQVTM, CDR2 ANQGSEA. This CDR3 reads CSAKGTVGGGTEAFF. CDR3 DNA sequence: TGCAGCGCCAAGGGGACAGTCGGGGGGGGCACTGAAGCTTTCTTT.

This rearrangement joins TRBV20-1 to TRBJ2-7, with 11 bases fitting TRBD2. CDR3 length: 15 residues. The germline gives CDR1 DFQATT, CDR2 SNEGSKA (reference sequence). V trimming: 4 bases; J trimming: 7 bases; junction bases outside the gene matches: 12. CDR3 protein: CSAKPPTSGTGEQYF. CDR3 DNA sequence: TGCAGTGCTAAACCCCCGACTAGCGGGACGGGGGAGCAGTACTTC.

The chain is built from TRBV3-1 and TRBJ2-4; TRBD1 or TRBD2 may be the D gene (5 bases each). This CDR3 is 15 amino acids long. Germline V gives CDR1 LGHDT, CDR2 YNNKEL (reference sequence). The ends were cut back, 4 bases at V and 7 bases at J, with 17 bases in the middle. In nucleotides, the CDR3 is TGTGCCAGCAGCCCTGGGACCTACTCCGACAACATTCAGTACTTC. Protein product: CASSPGTYSDNIQYF.

The gene calls are TRBV7-9 and TRBJ2-3; D possibly corresponds to TRBD2 (6 bases). The germline CDR1 and CDR2 sequences are SEHNR and FQNEAQ (reference sequence). V lost 5 bases to trimming and J lost 3 bases, with 15 bases between them. The length of the CDR3 is 15 residues. CDR3 residues: CASSLPRLGTDTQYF. CDR3 in DNA: TGTGCCAGCAGCCTCCCTCGACTAGGTACAGATACGCAGTATTTT.

The sample holds one count of this clonotype. The CDR3 DNA is TGTGCCAGCAGTTTAAGTTTATTTATCTACTTC. Protein product: CASSLSLFIYF. The gene calls are TRBV28 and TRBJ2-7; unclear D gene. The CDR3 totals 11 residues. Trimming stripped 2 bases from V and 13 bases from J, with 12 bases between. Germline lookup yields CDR1 MDHEN and CDR2 SYDVKM.

In DNA, the CDR3 is TGTGCCAGCAGCTTAGTCGGAGGGAACTATGGCTACACCTTC. Translated, it gives CASSLVGGNYGYTF. The chain employs TRBV7-9 and TRBJ1-2; D not resolved. V lost 1 base and J 2 bases, leaving 8 bases between the germline ends. The CDR3 covers 14 residues. The germline gives CDR1 SEHNR, CDR2 FQNEAQ (reference sequence).

V usage is TRBV20-1 and J usage is TRBJ2-5; the D is unclear. The CDR3 is made up of 12 amino acids. Trimming took off 1 base at V and 2 bases at J, with 5 bases between the two ends. Germline CDR1 reads DFQATT; CDR2 reads SNEGSKA (reference sequence). CDR3 DNA: TGCAGTGCTAGAGGCTTGCAAGAGACCCAGTACTTC. Its translation: CSARGLQETQYF.